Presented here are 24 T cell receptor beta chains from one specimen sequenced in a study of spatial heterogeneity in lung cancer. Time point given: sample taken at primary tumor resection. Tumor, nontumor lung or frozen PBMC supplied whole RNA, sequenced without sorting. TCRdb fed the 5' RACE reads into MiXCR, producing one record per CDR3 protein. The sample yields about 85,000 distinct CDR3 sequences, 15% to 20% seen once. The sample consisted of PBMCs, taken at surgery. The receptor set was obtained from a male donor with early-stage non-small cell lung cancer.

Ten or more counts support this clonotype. The CDR3 spells CAIHDGAAYNEQFF. The DNA for the CDR3 is TGTGCCATCCATGACGGGGCCGCCTACAATGAGCAGTTCTTC. The J gene is TRBJ2-1, the V gene TRBV10-3, with D possibly being TRBD1 or TRBD2 (5 bases each). This CDR3 comprises 14 residues. Trimming removed 8 bases at V and 2 bases at J, with 13 bases between. Per germline, CDR1 ENHRY and CDR2 SYGVKD.

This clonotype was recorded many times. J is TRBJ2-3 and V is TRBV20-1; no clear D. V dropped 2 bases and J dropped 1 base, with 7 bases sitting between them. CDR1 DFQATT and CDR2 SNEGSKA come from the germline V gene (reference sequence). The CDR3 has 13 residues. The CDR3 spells CSARRRGTDTQYF. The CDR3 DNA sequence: TGCAGTGCTAGACGAAGGGGCACAGATACGCAGTATTTT.

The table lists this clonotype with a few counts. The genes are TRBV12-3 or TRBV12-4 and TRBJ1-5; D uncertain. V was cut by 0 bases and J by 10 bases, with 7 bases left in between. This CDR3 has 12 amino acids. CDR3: CASSLASPPQHF. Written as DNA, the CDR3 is TGTGCCAGCAGTTTAGCCAGTCCCCCCCAGCATTTT.

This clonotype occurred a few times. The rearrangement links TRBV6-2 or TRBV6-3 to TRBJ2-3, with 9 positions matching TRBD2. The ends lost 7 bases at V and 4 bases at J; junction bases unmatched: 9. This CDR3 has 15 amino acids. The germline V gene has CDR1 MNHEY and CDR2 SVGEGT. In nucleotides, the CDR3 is TGTGCCAGCATCGCAGGGGCGGGGGGGCCAGATACGCAGTATTTT. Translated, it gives CASIAGAGGPDTQYF.

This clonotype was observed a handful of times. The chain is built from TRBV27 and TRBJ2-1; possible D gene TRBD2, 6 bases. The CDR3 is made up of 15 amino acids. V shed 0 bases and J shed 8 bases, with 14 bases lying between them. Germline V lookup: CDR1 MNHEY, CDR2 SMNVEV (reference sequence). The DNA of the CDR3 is TGTGCCAGCAGTTTATCTGGGGGAGGAGGACATGAGCAGTTCTTC. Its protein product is CASSLSGGGGHEQFF.

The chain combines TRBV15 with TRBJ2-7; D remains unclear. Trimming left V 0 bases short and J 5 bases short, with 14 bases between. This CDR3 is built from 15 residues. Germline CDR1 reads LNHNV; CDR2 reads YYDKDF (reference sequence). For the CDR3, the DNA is TGTGCCACCAGCAGAGACCCCCCGTTAGGTAACGAGCAGTACTTC. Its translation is CATSRDPPLGNEQYF.

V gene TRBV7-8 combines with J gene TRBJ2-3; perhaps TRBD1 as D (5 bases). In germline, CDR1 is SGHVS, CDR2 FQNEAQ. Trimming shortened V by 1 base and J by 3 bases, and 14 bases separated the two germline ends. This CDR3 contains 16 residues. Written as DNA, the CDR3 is TGTGCCAGCAGCTTAGGGGGCGGTGGGTGGACAGATACGCAGTATTTT. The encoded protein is CASSLGGGGWTDTQYF.

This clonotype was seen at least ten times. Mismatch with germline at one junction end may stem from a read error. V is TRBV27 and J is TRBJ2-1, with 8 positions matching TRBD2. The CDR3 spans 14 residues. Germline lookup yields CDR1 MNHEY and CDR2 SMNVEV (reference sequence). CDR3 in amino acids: CASSSPGWRTSLLF. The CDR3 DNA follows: TGTGCCAGCAGTAGTCCGGGTTGGCGGACTAGCTTGCTCTTC.

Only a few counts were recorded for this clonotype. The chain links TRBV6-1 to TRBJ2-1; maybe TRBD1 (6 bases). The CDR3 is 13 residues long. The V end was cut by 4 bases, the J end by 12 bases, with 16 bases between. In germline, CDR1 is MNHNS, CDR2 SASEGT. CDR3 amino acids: CASSADSRRGQFF. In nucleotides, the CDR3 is TGTGCCAGCAGTGCGGACAGCCGCCGGGGGCAGTTCTTC.

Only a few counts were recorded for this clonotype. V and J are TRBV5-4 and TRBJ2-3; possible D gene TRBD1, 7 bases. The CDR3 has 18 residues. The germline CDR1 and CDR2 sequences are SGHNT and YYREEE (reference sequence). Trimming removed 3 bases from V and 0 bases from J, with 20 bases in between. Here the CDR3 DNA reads TGTGCCAGCAGCTCTCCGGGACAGCGGGTTAGGAGCACAGATACGCAGTATTTT. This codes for CASSSPGQRVRSTDTQYF.

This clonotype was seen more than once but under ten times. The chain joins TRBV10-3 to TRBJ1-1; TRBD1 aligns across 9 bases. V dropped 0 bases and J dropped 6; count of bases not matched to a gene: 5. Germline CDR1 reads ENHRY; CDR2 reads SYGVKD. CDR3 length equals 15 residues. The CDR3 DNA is TGTGCCATCAGTGAGTCCCCGGGACAGGGTCCTGAAGCTTTCTTT. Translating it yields CAISESPGQGPEAFF.

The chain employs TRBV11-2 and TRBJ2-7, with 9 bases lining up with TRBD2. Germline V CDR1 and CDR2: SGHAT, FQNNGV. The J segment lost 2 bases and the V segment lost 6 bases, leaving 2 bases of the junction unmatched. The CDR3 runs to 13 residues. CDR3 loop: CASRIAGAYEQYF. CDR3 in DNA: TGTGCCAGCAGAATAGCGGGGGCCTACGAGCAGTACTTC. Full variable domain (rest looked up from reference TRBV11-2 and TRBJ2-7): EAGVAQSPRYKIIEKRQSVAFWCNPISGHATLYWYQQILGQGPKLLIQFQNNGVVDDSQLPKDRFSAERLKGVDSTLKIQPAKLEDSAVYLCASRIAGAYEQYFGPGTRLTVT.

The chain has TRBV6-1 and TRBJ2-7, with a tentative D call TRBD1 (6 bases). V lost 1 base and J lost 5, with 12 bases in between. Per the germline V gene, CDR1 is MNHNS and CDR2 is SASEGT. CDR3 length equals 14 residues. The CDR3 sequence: CASSEGAGVDEQYF. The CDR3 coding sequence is TGTGCCAGCAGTGAAGGGGCAGGGGTGGACGAGCAGTACTTC.

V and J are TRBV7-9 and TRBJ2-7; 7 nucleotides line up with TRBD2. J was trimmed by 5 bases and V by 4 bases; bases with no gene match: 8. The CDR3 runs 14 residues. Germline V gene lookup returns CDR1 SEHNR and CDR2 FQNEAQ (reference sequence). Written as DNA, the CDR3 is TGTGCCAGCAGCTCCCCTCTTGCGGGGGACGAGCAGTACTTC. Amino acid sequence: CASSSPLAGDEQYF.

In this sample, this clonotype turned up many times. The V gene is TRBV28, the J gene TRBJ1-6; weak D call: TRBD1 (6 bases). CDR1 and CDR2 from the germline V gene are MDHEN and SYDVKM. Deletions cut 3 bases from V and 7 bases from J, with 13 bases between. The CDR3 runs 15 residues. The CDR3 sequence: CASSFSGVGNSPLHF. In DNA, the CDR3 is TGTGCCAGCAGTTTCTCAGGGGTCGGCAATTCACCCCTCCACTTT.

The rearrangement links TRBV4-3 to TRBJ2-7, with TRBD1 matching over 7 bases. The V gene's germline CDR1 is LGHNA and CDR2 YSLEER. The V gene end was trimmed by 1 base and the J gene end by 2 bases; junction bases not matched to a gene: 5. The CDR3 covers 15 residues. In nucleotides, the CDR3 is TGCGCCAGCAGCCAAGTAGGGGGCCCTCCCTACGAGCAGTACTTC. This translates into CASSQVGGPPYEQYF.

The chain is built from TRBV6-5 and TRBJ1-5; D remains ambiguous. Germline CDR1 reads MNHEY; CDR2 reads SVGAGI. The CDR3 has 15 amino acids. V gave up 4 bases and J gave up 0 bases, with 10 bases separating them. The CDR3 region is CASSLGSHSNQPQHF. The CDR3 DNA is TGTGCCAGCAGTTTGGGCAGTCATAGCAATCAGCCCCAGCATTTT.

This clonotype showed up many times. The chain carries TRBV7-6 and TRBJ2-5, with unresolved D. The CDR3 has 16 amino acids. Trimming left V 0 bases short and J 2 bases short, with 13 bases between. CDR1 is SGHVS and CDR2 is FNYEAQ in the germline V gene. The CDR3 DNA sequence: TGTGCCAGCAGCTTAGCTGGTTCCGGCTATCAAGAGACCCAGTACTTC. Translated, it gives CASSLAGSGYQETQYF.

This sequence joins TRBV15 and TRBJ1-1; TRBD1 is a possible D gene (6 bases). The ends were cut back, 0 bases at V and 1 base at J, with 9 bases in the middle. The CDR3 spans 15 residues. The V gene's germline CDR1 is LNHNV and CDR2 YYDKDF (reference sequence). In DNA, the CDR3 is TGTGCCACCAGCAGAGATCAGGGGCAGAACACTGAAGCTTTCTTT. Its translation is CATSRDQGQNTEAFF.

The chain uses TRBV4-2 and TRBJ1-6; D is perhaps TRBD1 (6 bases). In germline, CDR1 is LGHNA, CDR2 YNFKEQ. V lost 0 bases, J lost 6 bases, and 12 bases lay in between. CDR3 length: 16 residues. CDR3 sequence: CASSQETTGGNSPLHF. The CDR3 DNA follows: TGTGCCAGCAGCCAAGAGACGACAGGAGGTAATTCACCCCTCCACTTT.

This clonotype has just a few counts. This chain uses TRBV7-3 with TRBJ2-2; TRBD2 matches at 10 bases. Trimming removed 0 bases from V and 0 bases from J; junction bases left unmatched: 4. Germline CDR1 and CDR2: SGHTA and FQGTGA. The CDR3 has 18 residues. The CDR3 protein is CASSLTSGRPANTGELFF. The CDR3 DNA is TGTGCCAGCAGCTTAACTAGCGGGAGGCCCGCGAACACCGGGGAGCTGTTTTTT.

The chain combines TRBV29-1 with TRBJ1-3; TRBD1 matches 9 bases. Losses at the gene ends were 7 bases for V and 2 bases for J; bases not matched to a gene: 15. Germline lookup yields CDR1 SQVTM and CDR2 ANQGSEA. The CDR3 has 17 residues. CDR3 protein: CSAILPGQGTAGNTIYF. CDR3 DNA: TGCAGCGCCATATTACCGGGACAGGGAACGGCTGGAAACACCATATATTTT.

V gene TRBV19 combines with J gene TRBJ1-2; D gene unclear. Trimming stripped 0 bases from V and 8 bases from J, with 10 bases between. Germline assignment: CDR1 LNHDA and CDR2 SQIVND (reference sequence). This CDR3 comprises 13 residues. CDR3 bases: TGTGCCAGTAGTATAGAGCACGAGTCCGGCTACACCTTC. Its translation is CASSIEHESGYTF.

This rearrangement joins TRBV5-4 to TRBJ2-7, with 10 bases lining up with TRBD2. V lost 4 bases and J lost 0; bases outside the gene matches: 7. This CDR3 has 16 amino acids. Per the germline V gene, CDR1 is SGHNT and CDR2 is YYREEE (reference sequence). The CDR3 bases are TGTGCCAGCAGCCGAGAAAGCGGGAGGGCCTCCTACGAGCAGTACTTC. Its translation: CASSRESGRASYEQYF.